A selection of T cell receptor beta chains follows, all from one sample in a study of T cells in localized non-small cell lung cancer. Profiled with immunoSEQ multiplex PCR; TCRdb holds only in-frame clones, not every one. The data contain 4,000 to 5,000 clones, over 25% of them seen just once; the ten biggest clones take up around 5%. The sample in question was lung tumor tissue, obtained before any cancer treatment. The receptors were gathered from a man aged 40 to 69 with stage II lung adenocarcinoma. Each CDR3 is given with its conserved first and last residue. Fields, in order: D gene, V gene, J gene, clone size, CDR3 DNA, CDR3 protein. D genes are given only for firm matches. The size of a clone is reported for some rows only, either as once, few or many, or as a class for expanded clones.

D: NA
V: TRBV10-2
J: TRBJ2-7
size: once
DNA: TGCGCCAGCAGTGAGTACGGTGTGATGGGAGGGGGCGAGCAGTACTTC
CDR3: CASSEYGVMGGGEQYF

D: TRBD1
V: TRBV11-3
J: TRBJ1-4
size: NA
DNA: TGTGCCAGCAGCGGACAGGGTGGGGATGCAACTAATGAAAAACTGTTTTTT
CDR3: CASSGQGGDATNEKLFF

D: NA
V: TRBV9
J: TRBJ2-1
size: few
DNA: TGTGCCACGCAAGGGGCGGGGACCGGAGGTTACAATGAGCAGTTCTTC
CDR3: CATQGAGTGGYNEQFF

D: TRBD1
V: TRBV9
J: TRBJ2-2
size: few
DNA: TGTGCCAGCAGCGTAGTTGGGACAGGGTGGATGACCGGGGAGCTGTTTTTT
CDR3: CASSVVGTGWMTGELFF

D: NA
V: TRBV25-1
J: TRBJ2-5
size: NA
DNA: TGTGCCAGCAGTGGGGCGACTGGTAAAGAAGAGACCCAGTACTTC
CDR3: CASSGATGKEETQYF

D: TRBD1
V: TRBV15
J: TRBJ1-2
size: NA
DNA: TGTGCCACCAGCAGAGGAGGGACAGGTTCTAACTATGGCTACACCTTC
CDR3: CATSRGGTGSNYGYTF

D: TRBD1
V: TRBV5-1
J: TRBJ1-2
size: once
DNA: TGCGCCAGCACTCCCGGGACAGGGCTTTCTGGCTACACCTTC
CDR3: CASTPGTGLSGYTF

D: NA
V: TRBV11-3
J: TRBJ1-1
size: NA
DNA: TGTGCCAGCAGCTTAGGACAGGAGAACACTGAAGCTTTCTTT
CDR3: CASSLGQENTEAFF

D: NA
V: TRBV6-8
J: TRBJ2-2
size: few
DNA: TGTGCCAGCAGCTACGGGCCTACCGGGGAGCTGTTTTTT
CDR3: CASSYGPTGELFF

D: TRBD1
V: TRBV28
J: TRBJ1-2
size: medium-sized
DNA: TGTGCCAGCAGTTCTGTCCCGGGACAGGGGTCGGCTGGCTACACCTTC
CDR3: CASSSVPGQGSAGYTF

D: NA
V: TRBV6-8
J: TRBJ1-1
size: NA
DNA: TGTGCCAGCACAGATCACTGGGGCGGGGGAGCTTTCTTT
CDR3: CASTDHWGGGAFF

D: NA
V: TRBV12-1
J: TRBJ2-3
size: once
DNA: TGTGCCAGCAGCTTTGTCGGGACTAGCGGGAGCTGTACAGATACGCAGTATTTT
CDR3: CASSFVGTSGSCTDTQYF

D: TRBD2
V: TRBV11-3
J: TRBJ2-4
size: NA
DNA: TGTGCCAGCAGCCCCAATCCTTTAACTAGCGGGACAAGAGGCATTCAGTACTTC
CDR3: CASSPNPLTSGTRGIQYF

D: TRBD1
V: TRBV9
J: TRBJ1-2
size: NA
DNA: TGTGCCAGCAGCCCAAGAGGGCAGGGGGATTATGGCTACACCTTC
CDR3: CASSPRGQGDYGYTF

D: TRBD2
V: TRBV6-1
J: TRBJ2-7
size: NA
DNA: TGTGCCAGCAGTGAAGGACTAGCGGGAGAAGTTCGGGGCTACGAGCAGTACTTC
CDR3: CASSEGLAGEVRGYEQYF

D: TRBD1
V: TRBV11-3
J: TRBJ2-7
size: NA
DNA: TGTGCCAGCAGCTTAGACAGGGGGCGCGACGAGCAGTACTTC
CDR3: CASSLDRGRDEQYF

D: NA
V: TRBV6-8
J: TRBJ2-1
size: NA
DNA: TGTGCCAGCAGTGACTCCTCGTCCTACAATGAGCAGTTCTTC
CDR3: CASSDSSSYNEQFF

D: NA
V: TRBV6-8
J: TRBJ2-5
size: medium-sized
DNA: TGTGCCAGCAGTAACAGGGTGGGGGAGACCCAGTACTTC
CDR3: CASSNRVGETQYF

D: TRBD2
V: TRBV28
J: TRBJ2-7
size: NA
DNA: TGTGCCAGCAGTGCCCCAGGGCTAGCGGGAGTGGGGGAGCAGTACTTC
CDR3: CASSAPGLAGVGEQYF

D: NA
V: TRBV28
J: TRBJ2-7
size: NA
DNA: TGTGCCAGCAGTTTATCAGGGTTCGAGCAGTACTTC
CDR3: CASSLSGFEQYF

D: NA
V: TRBV28
J: TRBJ2-2
size: NA
DNA: TGTGCCAGCAGTCCATTAGAACCACGGGGGACCGGGGAGCTGTTTTTT
CDR3: CASSPLEPRGTGELFF

D: TRBD2
V: TRBV9
J: TRBJ2-2
size: NA
DNA: TGTGCCAGCAGCGGGGAGGGAGGGCCGGACACCGGGGAGCTGTTTTTT
CDR3: CASSGEGGPDTGELFF

D: TRBD1
V: TRBV11-3
J: TRBJ2-4
size: NA
DNA: TGTGCCAGCAGCCCTCAACAGGGGCGAGACATTCAGTACTTC
CDR3: CASSPQQGRDIQYF

D: NA
V: TRBV10-2
J: TRBJ2-2
size: NA
DNA: TGCGCCAGCACAAGGGGGGCCGGGGAGCTGTTTTTT
CDR3: CASTRGAGELFF

D: TRBD1
V: TRBV11-3
J: TRBJ2-7
size: NA
DNA: TGTGCCAGCAGCCCCGGACAGGGGTACCACGAGCAGTACTTC
CDR3: CASSPGQGYHEQYF

D: TRBD1
V: TRBV11-3
J: TRBJ2-5
size: medium-sized
DNA: TGTGCCAGCGGAATGACAGGGGGGGTTCGGGAGACCCAGTACTTC
CDR3: CASGMTGGVRETQYF

D: TRBD1
V: TRBV6-8
J: TRBJ1-2
size: medium-sized
DNA: TGTGCCAGCAGTTCCCGACAGGGCGGCTATGGCTACACCTTC
CDR3: CASSSRQGGYGYTF

D: NA
V: TRBV11-3
J: TRBJ2-2
size: few
DNA: TGTGCCAGCCGTGAGGGTACGAACACCGGGGAGCTGTTTTTT
CDR3: CASREGTNTGELFF